Listed below are T cell receptor beta chains from one sample, sequenced in a study of shared clonotypes between healthy human individuals. Measured with immunoSEQ multiplex PCR; TCRdb has only the in-frame clones, and not every one. The sample records about 2 million clones, about 95% being singletons. The sample comprised naive CD8+ T cells sorted from blood. The origin of the receptors is a man aged 18 to 30 in good health. Both conserved end residues are part of each CDR3. The D gene is left open where the match is weak. Clone size is stated in some rows and not others, as once, few, many or a class when expanded.

J: TRBJ1-1; D: NA; size: NA; V: TRBV18; CDR3: CASSQENTEAFF; DNA: TGTGCCAGCTCACAAGAGAACACTGAAGCTTTCTTT
J: TRBJ2-7; D: TRBD1; size: NA; V: TRBV7-9; CDR3: CASSTVTGNEQYF; DNA: TGTGCCAGCAGCACCGTGACAGGGAACGAGCAGTACTTC
J: TRBJ1-4; D: NA; size: NA; V: TRBV6-5; CDR3: CASSYWGGEKLFF; DNA: TGTGCCAGCAGTTACTGGGGAGGTGAAAAACTGTTTTTT
J: TRBJ2-1; D: NA; size: NA; V: TRBV13; CDR3: CASSSSLGGEQFF; DNA: TGTGCCAGCAGCTCAAGCCTTGGAGGTGAGCAGTTCTTC
J: TRBJ1-2; D: TRBD1; size: NA; V: TRBV9; CDR3: CASSVGTGWNGYTF; DNA: TGTGCCAGCAGCGTAGGGACAGGGTGGAACGGCTACACCTTC
J: TRBJ2-7; D: TRBD1; size: NA; V: TRBV4-1; CDR3: CASSQRDSSYEQYF; DNA: TGCGCCAGCAGCCAGAGGGACAGCTCCTACGAGCAGTACTTC
J: TRBJ2-1; D: TRBD2; size: NA; V: TRBV2; CDR3: CASSEGLAGASPDYNEQFF; DNA: TGTGCCAGCAGTGAGGGACTAGCGGGAGCCTCCCCGGACTACAATGAGCAGTTCTTC
J: TRBJ2-7; D: NA; size: NA; V: TRBV5-5; CDR3: CASSLSLGLAHEQYF; DNA: TGTGCCAGCAGCTTGTCTCTAGGTTTGGCCCACGAGCAGTACTTC
J: TRBJ1-2; D: TRBD1; size: NA; V: TRBV7-6; CDR3: CASSLGPGTGGNGYTF; DNA: TGTGCCAGCAGCTTAGGCCCCGGGACAGGGGGAAATGGCTACACCTTC
J: TRBJ2-1; D: TRBD2; size: NA; V: TRBV6-5; CDR3: CASSPATSDDLFF; DNA: TGTGCCAGCAGTCCCGCAACTAGCGATGATCTGTTCTTC
J: TRBJ2-7; D: NA; size: NA; V: TRBV4-1; CDR3: CASSQGGLDSYEQYF; DNA: TGCGCCAGCAGCCAAGGGGGATTGGATAGCTACGAGCAGTACTTC
J: TRBJ2-3; D: NA; size: NA; V: TRBV4-3; CDR3: CASSGGTDTQYF; DNA: TGCGCCAGCAGCGGGGGCACAGATACGCAGTATTTT
J: TRBJ1-3; D: NA; size: NA; V: TRBV6-6; CDR3: CASSPAISGNTIYF; DNA: TGTGCCAGCAGTCCAGCGATCTCTGGAAACACCATATATTTT
J: TRBJ2-3; D: TRBD2; size: NA; V: TRBV19; CDR3: CASSPSRLAVSTDTQYF; DNA: TGTGCCAGTAGCCCTAGTCGGCTAGCGGTAAGCACAGATACGCAGTATTTT
J: TRBJ1-6; D: NA; size: NA; V: TRBV4-1; CDR3: CASSQDRTLGSPLHF; DNA: TGCGCCAGCAGCCAAGATAGGACCCTTGGGTCACCCCTCCACTTT
J: TRBJ2-7; D: TRBD1; size: NA; V: TRBV5-5; CDR3: CASSWDRGDYEQYF; DNA: TGTGCCAGCAGCTGGGACAGGGGAGACTACGAGCAGTACTTC
J: TRBJ2-7; D: TRBD2; size: NA; V: TRBV10-3; CDR3: CAISGTSGVLGEQYF; DNA: TGTGCCATCAGTGGGACTAGCGGGGTTCTAGGCGAGCAGTACTTC
J: TRBJ2-2; D: NA; size: NA; V: TRBV11-3; CDR3: CASTSGVKGELFF; DNA: TGTGCCAGCACTAGTGGGGTGAAAGGGGAGCTGTTTTTT
J: TRBJ2-3; D: NA; size: NA; V: TRBV13; CDR3: CASSGPRETDWVASTDTQYF; DNA: TGTGCCAGCAGCGGACCCCGGGAAACGGATTGGGTTGCAAGCACAGATACGCAGTATTTT
J: TRBJ2-7; D: NA; size: NA; V: TRBV2; CDR3: CASSETTESYEQYF; DNA: TGTGCCAGCAGTGAAACGACTGAGTCCTACGAGCAGTACTTC
J: TRBJ2-3; D: NA; size: NA; V: TRBV7-6; CDR3: CASSSGDTDTQYF; DNA: TGTGCCAGCAGCTCAGGGGACACAGATACGCAGTATTTT
J: TRBJ2-7; D: NA; size: NA; V: TRBV27; CDR3: CASSLSTAIHEQYF; DNA: TGTGCCAGCAGTTTATCCACGGCCATCCACGAGCAGTACTTC
J: TRBJ2-7; D: NA; size: NA; V: TRBV27; CDR3: CASSPSGGARTYEQYF; DNA: TGTGCCAGCAGTCCGTCAGGGGGGGCGCGGACCTACGAGCAGTACTTC
J: TRBJ1-1; D: NA; size: once; V: TRBV5-6; CDR3: CASSSMGGEPEAFF; DNA: TGTGCCAGCAGCTCCATGGGAGGGGAACCTGAAGCTTTCTTT
J: TRBJ2-7; D: TRBD2; size: NA; V: TRBV19; CDR3: CASSPLSGTSEYEQYF; DNA: TGTGCCAGTAGCCCTCTTTCCGGGACTAGCGAGTACGAGCAGTACTTC
J: TRBJ2-1; D: NA; size: NA; V: TRBV15; CDR3: CATSRDLSDHYNEQFF; DNA: TGTGCCACCAGCAGAGATCTGTCAGACCACTACAATGAGCAGTTCTTC
J: TRBJ2-7; D: NA; size: NA; V: TRBV19; CDR3: CASSMSWGGFEQYF; DNA: TGTGCCAGTAGTATGAGCTGGGGGGGCTTCGAGCAGTACTTC
J: TRBJ2-3; D: TRBD2; size: NA; V: TRBV4-1; CDR3: CASSLRTSRLTDTQYF; DNA: TGCGCCAGCAGCCTTCGGACTAGCCGACTCACAGATACGCAGTATTTT
J: TRBJ2-7; D: TRBD1; size: NA; V: TRBV9; CDR3: CASSVAGQGDEQYF; DNA: TGTGCCAGCAGCGTAGCTGGACAGGGGGACGAGCAGTACTTC
J: TRBJ1-5; D: NA; size: once; V: TRBV28; CDR3: CASSLQGGNQPQHF; DNA: TGTGCCAGCAGTTTACAAGGGGGTAATCAGCCCCAGCATTTT
J: TRBJ1-1; D: TRBD1; size: NA; V: TRBV29-1; CDR3: CSASYGTDEAFF; DNA: TGCAGCGCCAGCTACGGGACAGATGAAGCTTTCTTT
J: TRBJ1-1; D: TRBD1; size: NA; V: TRBV2; CDR3: CASSYRGGTEAFF; DNA: TGTGCCAGCTCCTACAGGGGAGGGACTGAAGCTTTCTTT
J: TRBJ1-3; D: TRBD1; size: NA; V: TRBV29-1; CDR3: CSVEGQGLTGNTIYF; DNA: TGCAGCGTGGAGGGACAGGGACTCACTGGAAACACCATATATTTT
J: TRBJ1-4; D: NA; size: NA; V: TRBV6-5; CDR3: CASSYSGGVGEKLFF; DNA: TGTGCCAGCAGTTACTCAGGGGGGGTTGGTGAAAAACTGTTTTTT
J: TRBJ2-2; D: NA; size: NA; V: TRBV4-1; CDR3: CASSQPQRELFF; DNA: TGCGCCAGCAGCCAGCCTCAGAGGGAGCTGTTTTTT
J: TRBJ2-7; D: NA; size: NA; V: TRBV15; CDR3: CATSLEGAGGEQYF; DNA: TGTGCCACCAGCCTGGAGGGGGCAGGCGGCGAGCAGTACTTC